This T cell receptor beta chain was found in a study of T cell responses to AZD1222 COVID-19 vaccine. Broader study findings: Nearly half of spike-specific TCRs reportedly target unmutated variant regions. The study found Spike-specific TCR breadth and depth rose after two AZD1222 doses.

TCRdb's table, derived via immunoSEQ multiplex PCR, lists solely in-frame clones and lacks some. This sample carries about 100,000 clones, roughly 90% of them seen once, and the ten largest clones take 16%. Germline V gene lookup returns CDR1 SGHTA and CDR2 FQGNSA. Germline trimming cut 0 bases from V and 10 bases from J; bases unmatched to any gene: 4. The CDR3 has 14 residues. To note about this clone: Its specificity is not known.

Sequenced here: peripheral blood, sampled on day 0 of AZD1222 vaccination. This TCR came from an adult in good health. The chain combines TRBV7-2 with TRBJ2-7; 12 positions agree with TRBD2. The CDR3 bases are TGTGCCAGCAGCTTAGCCAGACTAGCGGGAGAACAGTACTTC. The encoded protein is CASSLARLAGEQYF. The variable domain in full, completed from reference TRBV7-2 and TRBJ2-7, reads GAGVSQSPSNKVTEKGKDVELRCDPISGHTALYWYRQSLGQGLEFLIYFQGNSAPDKSGLPSDRFSAERTGGSVSTLTIQRTQQEDSAVYLCASSLARLAGEQYFGPGTRLTVT.